This T cell receptor (beta chain) was captured in a study of blood T cell repertoires in COVID-19. This table comes from immunoSEQ multiplex PCR, and its TCRdb copy is limited to in-frame clones, with some not included. The sample consists of hundreds of thousands of clones, approximately 86% of them appearing once. The CDR3 has 13 residues. The V and J ends lost 5 bases and 10 bases, in that order; junction bases with no gene match: 4. From germline, CDR1 is LNHDA and CDR2 SQIVND (reference sequence). The cohort comprised adults aged about 18 to 89 years residing in about two dozen US areas. The sequencing input was PBMCs or T cells enriched from blood (not recorded which). This TCR came from a woman between 55 and 75 years old who had recovered from COVID-19. The gene calls are TRBV19 and TRBJ1-6; 8 nucleotides line up with TRBD1. The CDR3 loop is CASSADRVSPLHF. CDR3 bases: TGTGCCAGTAGTGCGGACAGGGTATCACCCCTCCACTTT.